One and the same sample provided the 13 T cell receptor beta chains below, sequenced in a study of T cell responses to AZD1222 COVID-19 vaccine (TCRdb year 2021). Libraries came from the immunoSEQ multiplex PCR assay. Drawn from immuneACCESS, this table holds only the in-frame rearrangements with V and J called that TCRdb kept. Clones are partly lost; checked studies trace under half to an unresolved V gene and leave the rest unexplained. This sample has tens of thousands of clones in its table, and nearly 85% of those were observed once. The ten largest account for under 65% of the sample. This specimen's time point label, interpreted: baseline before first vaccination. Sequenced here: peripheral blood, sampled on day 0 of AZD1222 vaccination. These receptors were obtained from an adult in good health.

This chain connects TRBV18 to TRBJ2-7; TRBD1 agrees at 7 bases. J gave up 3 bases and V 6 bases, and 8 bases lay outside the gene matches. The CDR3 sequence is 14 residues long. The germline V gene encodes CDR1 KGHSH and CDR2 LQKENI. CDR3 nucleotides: TGTGCCAGCTCCCAAGGGACAGCCTACTACGAGCAGTACTTC. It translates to CASSQGTAYYEQYF.

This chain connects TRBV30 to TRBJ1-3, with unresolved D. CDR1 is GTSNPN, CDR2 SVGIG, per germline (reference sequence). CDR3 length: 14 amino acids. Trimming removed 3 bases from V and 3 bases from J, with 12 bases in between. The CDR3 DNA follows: TGTGCCTGGAGCCTTCGGGGTAATGGAAACACCATATATTTT. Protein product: CAWSLRGNGNTIYF.

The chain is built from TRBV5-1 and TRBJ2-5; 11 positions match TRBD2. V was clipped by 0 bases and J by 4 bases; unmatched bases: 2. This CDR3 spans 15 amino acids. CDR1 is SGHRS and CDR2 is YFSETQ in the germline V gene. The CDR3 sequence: CASSLVLAGAETQYF. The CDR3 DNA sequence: TGCGCCAGCAGCTTGGTACTAGCGGGAGCAGAGACCCAGTACTTC.

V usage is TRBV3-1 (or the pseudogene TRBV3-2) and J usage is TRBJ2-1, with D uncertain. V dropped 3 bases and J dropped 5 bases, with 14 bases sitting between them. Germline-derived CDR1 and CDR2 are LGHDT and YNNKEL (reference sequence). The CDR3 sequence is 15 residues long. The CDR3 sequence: CASSQFLYMNNEQFF. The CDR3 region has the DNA TGTGCCAGCAGCCAGTTTCTGTATATGAACAATGAGCAGTTCTTC.

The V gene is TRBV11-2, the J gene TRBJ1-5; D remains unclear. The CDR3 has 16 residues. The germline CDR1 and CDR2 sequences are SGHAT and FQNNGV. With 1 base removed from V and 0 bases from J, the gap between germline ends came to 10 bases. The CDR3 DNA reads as TGTGCCAGCAGCTTAGGGGGTGCGGGTAGCAATCAGCCCCAGCATTTT. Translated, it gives CASSLGGAGSNQPQHF.

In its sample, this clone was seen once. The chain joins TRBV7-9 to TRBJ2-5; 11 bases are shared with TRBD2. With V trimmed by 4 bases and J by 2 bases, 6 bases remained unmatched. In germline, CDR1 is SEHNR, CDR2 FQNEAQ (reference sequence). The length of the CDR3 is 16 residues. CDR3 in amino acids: CASSWGTSGRQETQYF. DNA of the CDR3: TGTGCCAGCAGCTGGGGCACTAGCGGGAGACAAGAGACCCAGTACTTC.

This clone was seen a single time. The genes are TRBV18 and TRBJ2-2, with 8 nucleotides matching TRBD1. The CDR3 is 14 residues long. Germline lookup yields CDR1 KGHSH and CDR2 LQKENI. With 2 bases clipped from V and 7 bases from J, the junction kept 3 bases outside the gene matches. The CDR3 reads CASSPGQGGGELFF. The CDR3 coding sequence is TGTGCCAGCTCACCAGGACAGGGTGGCGGGGAGCTGTTTTTT.

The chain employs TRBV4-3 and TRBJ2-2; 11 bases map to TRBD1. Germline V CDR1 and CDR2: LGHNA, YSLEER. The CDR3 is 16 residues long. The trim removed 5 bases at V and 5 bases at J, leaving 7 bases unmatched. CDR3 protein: CASSTRDRGWTGELFF. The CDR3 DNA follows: TGCGCCAGCAGCACCCGGGACAGGGGGTGGACCGGGGAGCTGTTTTTT.

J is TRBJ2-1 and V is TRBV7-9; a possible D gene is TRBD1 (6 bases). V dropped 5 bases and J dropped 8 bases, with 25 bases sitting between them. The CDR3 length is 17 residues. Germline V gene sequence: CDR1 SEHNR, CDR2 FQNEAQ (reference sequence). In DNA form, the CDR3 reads TGTGCCAGCAGCCAAGAGGCTGGGGGCCCCCTTTGGGATGAGCAGTTCTTC. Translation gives CASSQEAGGPLWDEQFF.

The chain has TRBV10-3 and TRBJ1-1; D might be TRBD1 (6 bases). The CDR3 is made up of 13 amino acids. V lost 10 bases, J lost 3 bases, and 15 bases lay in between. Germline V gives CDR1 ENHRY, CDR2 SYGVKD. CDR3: CATGRGPYTEAFF. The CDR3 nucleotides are TGTGCCACCGGCAGGGGTCCGTACACTGAAGCTTTCTTT.

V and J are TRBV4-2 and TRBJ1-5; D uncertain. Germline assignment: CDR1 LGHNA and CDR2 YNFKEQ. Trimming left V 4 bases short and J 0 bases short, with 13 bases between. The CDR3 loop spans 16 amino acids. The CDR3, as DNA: TGTGCCAGCAGCCCGGACCCGGACCGTAGCAATCAGCCCCAGCATTTT. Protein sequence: CASSPDPDRSNQPQHF.

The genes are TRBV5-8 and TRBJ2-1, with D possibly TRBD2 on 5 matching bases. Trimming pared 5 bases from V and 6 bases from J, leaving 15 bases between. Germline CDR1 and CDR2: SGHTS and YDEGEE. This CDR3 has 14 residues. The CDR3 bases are TGTGCCAGCAGGGCCCTGGGGAGTAGCAATGAGCAGTTCTTC. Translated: CASRALGSSNEQFF. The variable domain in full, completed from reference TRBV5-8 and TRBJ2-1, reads EAGVTQSPTHLIKTRGQQATLRCSPISGHTSVYWYQQALGLGLQFLLWYDEGEERNRGNFPPRFSGRQFPNYSSELNVNALELEDSALYLCASRALGSSNEQFFGPGTRLTVL.

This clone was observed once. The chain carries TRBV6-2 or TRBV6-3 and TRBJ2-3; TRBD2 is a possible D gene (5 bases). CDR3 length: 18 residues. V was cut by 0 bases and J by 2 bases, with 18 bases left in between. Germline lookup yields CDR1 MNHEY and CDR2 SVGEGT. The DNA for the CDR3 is TGTGCCAGCAGTTACTCCGGTCGGAGGAGTGGGGTCACAGATACGCAGTATTTT. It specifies CASSYSGRRSGVTDTQYF.